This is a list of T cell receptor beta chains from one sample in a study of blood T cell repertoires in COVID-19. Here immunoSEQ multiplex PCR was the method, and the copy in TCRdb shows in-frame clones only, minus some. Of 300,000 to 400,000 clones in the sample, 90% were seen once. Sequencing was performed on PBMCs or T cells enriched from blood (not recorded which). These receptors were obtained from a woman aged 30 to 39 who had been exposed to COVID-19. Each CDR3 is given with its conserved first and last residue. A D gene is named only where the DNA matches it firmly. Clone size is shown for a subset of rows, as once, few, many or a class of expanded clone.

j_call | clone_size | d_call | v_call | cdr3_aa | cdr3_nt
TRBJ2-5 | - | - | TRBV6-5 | CASLFQGKETQYF | TGTGCCAGCTTATTTCAGGGGAAGGAGACCCAGTACTTC
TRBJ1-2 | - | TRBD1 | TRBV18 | CASSRAGGYVNYGYTF | TGTGCCAGCTCCCGGGCAGGGGGATACGTAAACTATGGCTACACCTTC
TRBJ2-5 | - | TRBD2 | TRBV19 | CASSVERGGLETQYF | TGTGCCAGTAGTGTCGAGCGGGGGGGCTTAGAGACCCAGTACTTC
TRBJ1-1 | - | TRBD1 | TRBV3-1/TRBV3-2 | CASSQNRGYTEAFF | TGTGCCAGCAGCCAGAACAGGGGTTACACTGAAGCTTTCTTT
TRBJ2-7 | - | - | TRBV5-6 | CASSLGGRYYEQYF | TGTGCCAGCAGCTTGGGAGGCAGATACTACGAGCAGTACTTC
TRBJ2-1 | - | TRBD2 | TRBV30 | CAWLPSGGFYNEQFF | TGTGCCTGGCTACCTAGCGGGGGTTTTTACAATGAGCAGTTCTTC
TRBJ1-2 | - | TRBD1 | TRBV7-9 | CASSLVGQGYYGYTF | TGTGCCAGCAGCTTAGTAGGACAGGGGTACTATGGCTACACCTTC
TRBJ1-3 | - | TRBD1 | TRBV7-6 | CASSLDRVGVSGNTIYF | TGTGCCAGCAGCTTGGACAGGGTAGGGGTCTCTGGAAACACCATATATTTT
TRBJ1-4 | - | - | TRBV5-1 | CASSLGTGAEKLFF | TGCGCCAGCAGCTTGGGAACAGGCGCTGAAAAACTGTTTTTT
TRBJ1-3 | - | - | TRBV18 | CASSPRRDAGNTIYF | TGTGCCAGCTCACCAAGGAGGGATGCTGGAAACACCATATATTTT
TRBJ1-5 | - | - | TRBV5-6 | CASSLGGSLRYQPQHF | TGTGCCAGCAGCTTGGGAGGGTCTCTTCGGTATCAGCCCCAGCATTTT
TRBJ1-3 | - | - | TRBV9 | CASSVGTASGNTIYF | TGTGCCAGCAGCGTAGGAACTGCTTCTGGAAACACCATATATTTT
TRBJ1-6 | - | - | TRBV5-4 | CASSFRTVHNSPLHF | TGTGCCAGCAGTTTTCGGACAGTTCATAATTCACCCCTCCACTTT
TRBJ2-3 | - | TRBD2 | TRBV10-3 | CAIRPGLAGSDTQYF | TGTGCCATCAGGCCGGGACTAGCGGGGTCAGATACGCAGTATTTT
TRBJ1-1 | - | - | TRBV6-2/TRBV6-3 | CASRPTADTEAFF | TGTGCCAGCAGACCTACAGCAGACACTGAAGCTTTCTTT
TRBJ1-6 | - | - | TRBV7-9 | CASSFTSDGTSGGSPLHF | TGTGCCAGCAGCTTTACGTCCGACGGGACCTCGGGGGGCTCACCCCTCCACTTT
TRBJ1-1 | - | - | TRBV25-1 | CASSPLGENTEAFF | TGTGCCAGCAGTCCCCTGGGAGAAAACACTGAAGCTTTCTTT
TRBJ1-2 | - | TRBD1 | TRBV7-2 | CASSLTGAISYGYTF | TGTGCCAGCAGCTTAACAGGGGCGATATCCTATGGCTACACCTTC
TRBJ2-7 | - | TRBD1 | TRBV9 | CASSVTGAFDEQYF | TGTGCCAGCAGCGTGACAGGGGCATTCGACGAGCAGTACTTC
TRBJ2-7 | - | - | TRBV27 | CASSGNGAYEQYF | TGTGCCAGCAGTGGCAACGGAGCCTACGAGCAGTACTTC
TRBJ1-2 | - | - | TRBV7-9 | CASIRREDYGYTF | TGTGCCAGCATCCGGCGGGAGGACTATGGCTACACCTTC
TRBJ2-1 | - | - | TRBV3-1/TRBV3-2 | CASSQVWGGASNEQFF | TGTGCCAGCAGCCAAGTGTGGGGGGGGGCCTCAAATGAGCAGTTCTTC
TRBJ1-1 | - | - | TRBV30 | CAWRVGMNTEAFF | TGTGCCTGGAGGGTCGGGATGAACACTGAAGCTTTCTTT
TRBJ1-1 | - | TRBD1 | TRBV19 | CASSDRGRKQAFF | TGTGCCAGTAGTGACAGGGGGCGAAAGCAAGCTTTCTTT
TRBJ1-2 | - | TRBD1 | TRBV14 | CASSPGQGAIGYGYTF | TGTGCCAGCAGCCCAGGACAGGGGGCGATCGGGTATGGCTACACCTTC
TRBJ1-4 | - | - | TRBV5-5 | CASSRDFNEKLFF | TGTGCCAGCAGCAGGGACTTCAATGAAAAACTGTTTTTT
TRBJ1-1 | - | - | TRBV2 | CASSELLKRNTEAFF | TGTGCCAGCAGTGAGCTATTAAAACGGAACACTGAAGCTTTCTTT
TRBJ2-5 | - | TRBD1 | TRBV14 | CASSRDRGETQYF | TGTGCCAGCAGCCGGGACAGAGGGGAGACCCAGTACTTC
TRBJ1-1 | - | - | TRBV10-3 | CAISAVMNTEAFF | TGTGCCATCAGTGCGGTAATGAACACTGAAGCTTTCTTT
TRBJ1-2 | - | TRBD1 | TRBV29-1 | CSVAFGQGQTNYGYTF | TGCAGCGTCGCCTTTGGACAGGGGCAGACTAACTATGGCTACACCTTC
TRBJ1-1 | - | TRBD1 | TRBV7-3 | CASSLIRRGPNTEAFF | TGTGCCAGCAGCTTAATTCGCAGGGGGCCGAACACTGAAGCTTTCTTT
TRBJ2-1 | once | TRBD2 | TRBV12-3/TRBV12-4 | CASSSRGDEQFF | TGTGCCAGCAGTTCGCGGGGGGATGAGCAGTTCTTC
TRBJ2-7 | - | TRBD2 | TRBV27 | CASRRYSGGPLYEQYF | TGTGCCAGCAGGCGTTATAGCGGGGGGCCGCTTTACGAGCAGTACTTC
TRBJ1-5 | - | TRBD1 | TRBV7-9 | CASSLGDRAGEPQHF | TGTGCCAGCAGCTTAGGGGACAGGGCGGGGGAGCCCCAGCATTTT
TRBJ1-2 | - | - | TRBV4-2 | CASSLPVGGEYGYTF | TGTGCCAGCAGCCTCCCGGTCGGGGGAGAGTATGGCTACACCTTC
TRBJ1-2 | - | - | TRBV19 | CASNQVGYGYTF | TGTGCCAGTAATCAGGTCGGCTATGGCTACACCTTC
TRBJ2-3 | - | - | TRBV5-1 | CASSSRQASTDTQYF | TGCGCCAGCAGCTCCAGACAGGCGAGCACAGATACGCAGTATTTT
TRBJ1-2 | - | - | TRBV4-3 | CASSQARGSYNYGYTF | TGCGCCAGCAGCCAAGCCCGGGGGAGTTATAACTATGGCTACACCTTC
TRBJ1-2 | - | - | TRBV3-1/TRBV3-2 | CASTTRGMNYGYTF | TGTGCCAGCACAACACGAGGTATGAACTATGGCTACACCTTC
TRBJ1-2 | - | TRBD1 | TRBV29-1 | CSVVRTGVDGYTF | TGCAGCGTTGTTAGGACAGGGGTCGATGGCTACACCTTC
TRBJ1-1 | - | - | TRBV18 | CASSPDRQNTEAFF | TGTGCCAGCTCACCCGACAGGCAGAACACTGAAGCTTTCTTT
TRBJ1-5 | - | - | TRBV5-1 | CASSPFGQGQPQHF | TGCGCCAGCAGCCCCTTTGGGCAGGGCCAGCCCCAGCATTTT
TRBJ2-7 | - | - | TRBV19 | CASKNVGSSYEQYF | TGTGCCAGTAAGAATGTGGGGAGCTCCTACGAGCAGTACTTC
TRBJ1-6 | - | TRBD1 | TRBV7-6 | CASSSLGQGYSPLHF | TGTGCCAGCAGCTCACTCGGACAGGGGTATTCACCCCTCCACTTT
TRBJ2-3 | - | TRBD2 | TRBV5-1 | CASSLATQGIGLAGGQYF | TGCGCCAGCAGCTTGGCCACTCAGGGGATCGGACTAGCGGGGGGGCAGTATTTT
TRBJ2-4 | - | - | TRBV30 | CAWSGDTLAKNIQYF | TGTGCCTGGAGTGGGGACACCTTAGCCAAAAACATTCAGTACTTC
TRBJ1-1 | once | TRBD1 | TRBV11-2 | CASSLDLGQGKTEAFF | TGTGCCAGCAGCTTAGATCTGGGACAGGGTAAGACTGAAGCTTTCTTT
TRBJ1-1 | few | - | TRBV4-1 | CASSGMNTEAFF | TGCGCCAGCAGCGGCATGAACACTGAAGCTTTCTTT
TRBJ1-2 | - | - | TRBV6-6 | CASSLSGSPYGYTF | TGTGCCAGCAGCTTGTCAGGGTCCCCCTATGGCTACACCTTC
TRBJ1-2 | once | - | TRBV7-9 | CAIPARVLRGYTF | TGTGCCATCCCCGCCAGGGTCCTCCGTGGCTACACCTTC
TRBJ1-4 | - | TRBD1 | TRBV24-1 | CATPGQASEKLFF | TGTGCCACCCCCGGACAGGCCTCGGAAAAACTGTTTTTT
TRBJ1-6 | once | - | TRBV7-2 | CASSLVSSNSPLHF | TGTGCCAGCAGCTTAGTGAGCTCAAATTCACCCCTCCACTTT
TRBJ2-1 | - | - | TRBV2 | CASSEINEQFF | TGTGCCAGCAGTGAAATAAATGAGCAGTTCTTC
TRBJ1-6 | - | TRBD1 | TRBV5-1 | CASSLERGTGSPLHF | TGCGCCAGCAGCTTGGAACGAGGGACAGGTTCACCCCTCCACTTT